A single sample gave rise to the 21 T cell receptor beta chains below, sequenced in a study of beta chain features in type 1 diabetes. Since all of the isolated RNA was reverse transcribed, expressed TCRB transcripts were what got sequenced. Sequenced by immunoSEQ multiplex PCR; TCRdb stores in-frame clones only, minus some. This table has approximately 140,000 clones, under 60% appearing once. The material sequenced was Tregs from blood. Receptors were obtained from a man aged 18 to 35 in good health.

The chain combines TRBV7-8 with TRBJ2-1, with 7 bases fitting TRBD2. V trimming: 1 base; J trimming: 4 bases; junction bases outside the gene matches: 10. Looked up from germline, CDR1 is SGHVS and CDR2 is FQNEAQ. This CDR3 is 17 amino acids long. The CDR3 region has the DNA TGTGCCAGCAGCTTAGATCATTGGACTAGAGGGTACAATGAGCAGTTCTTC. Translation: CASSLDHWTRGYNEQFF. The complete variable domain, with remaining parts taken from reference TRBV7-8 and TRBJ2-1, reads GAGVSQSPRYKVAKRGQDVALRCDPISGHVSLFWYQQALGQGPEFLTYFQNEAQLDKSGLPSDRFFAERPEGSVSTLKIQRTQQEDSAVYLCASSLDHWTRGYNEQFFGPGTRLTVL.

The genes are TRBV7-3 and TRBJ2-3, with 7 bases matching TRBD2. CDR1 and CDR2 from the germline V gene are SGHTA and FQGTGA. With V trimmed by 1 base and J by 2 bases, 3 bases remained unmatched. The CDR3 has 15 residues. CDR3: CASSLRGGPTDTQYF. The CDR3 region has the DNA TGTGCCAGCAGCTTAAGGGGAGGGCCCACAGATACGCAGTATTTT.

The gene calls are TRBV29-1 and TRBJ2-3, with 10 bases fitting TRBD1. Germline lookup yields CDR1 SQVTM and CDR2 ANQGSEA. This CDR3 contains 13 residues. Trimming at V came to 7 bases and at J to 5 bases, leaving 6 bases not matched to a gene. The CDR3 nucleotides are TGCAGCGCCACGACAGGGGGCCAAGATACGCAGTATTTT. It specifies CSATTGGQDTQYF.

The chain carries TRBV30 and TRBJ1-5; D gene ambiguous. The CDR3 loop spans 14 amino acids. Germline lookup yields CDR1 GTSNPN and CDR2 SVGIG (reference sequence). The V gene lost 0 bases and the J gene lost 0 bases, with 6 bases spanning the gap. The CDR3 nucleotides are TGTGCCTGGAGTGTTCGGGGTAGCAATCAGCCCCAGCATTTT. Amino acid sequence: CAWSVRGSNQPQHF.

The chain uses TRBV2 and TRBJ2-3; 11 bases map to TRBD2. The CDR3 has 16 residues. The V gene end was trimmed by 2 bases and the J gene end by 3 bases; junction bases not matched to a gene: 4. Germline assignment: CDR1 SNHLY and CDR2 FYNNEI. The CDR3, as DNA: TGTGCCAGCAGTGAATGGGGACTAGCGGCTACAGATACGCAGTATTTT. It yields the protein CASSEWGLAATDTQYF.

The V and J genes are TRBV6-5 and TRBJ2-7; 8 bases line up with TRBD1. The trim removed 5 bases at V and 3 bases at J, leaving 6 bases unmatched. Germline V gene lookup returns CDR1 MNHEY and CDR2 SVGAGI. The CDR3 contains 14 residues. This CDR3 reads CASSEQGANYEQYF. Here the CDR3 DNA reads TGTGCCAGCAGTGAGCAGGGGGCCAACTACGAGCAGTACTTC.

This clone showed up just a few times. The chain couples TRBV10-2 to TRBJ2-7; a possible D gene is TRBD2 (7 bases). Germline lookup yields CDR1 WSHSY and CDR2 SAAADI. Trimming shortened V by 6 bases and J by 5 bases, and 11 bases separated the two germline ends. The CDR3 covers 12 residues. In DNA form, the CDR3 reads TGCGCCAGCAGGAGGGGGAGGGACGAGCAGTACTTC. Translation gives CASRRGRDEQYF.

The chain combines TRBV6-1 with TRBJ2-7; TRBD1 aligns across 10 bases. In germline, CDR1 is MNHNS, CDR2 SASEGT. The J segment lost 3 bases and the V segment lost 3 bases, leaving 5 bases of the junction unmatched. There are 15 residues in the CDR3. In DNA, the CDR3 is TGTGCCAGCAGTGAGGGGACAGGGGATAACTACGAGCAGTACTTC. It is translated as CASSEGTGDNYEQYF.

The chain links TRBV9 to TRBJ2-7, with TRBD2 matching over 10 bases. Germline CDR1 SGDLS, CDR2 YYNGEE. The CDR3 totals 15 residues. The V segment lost 9 bases and the J segment 2 bases; nucleotides outside the gene matches: 11. CDR3 in amino acids: CANGAGGRRTYEQYF. Written as DNA, the CDR3 is TGTGCCAACGGAGCGGGAGGGCGCCGTACCTACGAGCAGTACTTC.

This chain connects TRBV7-3 to TRBJ2-2; 8 bases are shared with TRBD2. Per germline, CDR1 SGHTA and CDR2 FQGTGA. This CDR3 has 15 residues. J lost 5 bases, V lost 5 bases, and 7 bases had no gene match. CDR3 nucleotides: TGTGCCAGCAGCCCCTTCGGCGGGGGGACCGGGGAGCTGTTTTTT. Translation: CASSPFGGGTGELFF.

The chain recombines TRBV27 with TRBJ2-7; 8 positions match TRBD2. Unmatched junction bases numbered 12, after V lost 2 bases and J lost 6 bases. Germline-derived CDR1 and CDR2 are MNHEY and SMNVEV (reference sequence). CDR3 size: 16 residues. This CDR3 reads CASSLVSTAGVAEQYF. CDR3 in DNA: TGTGCCAGCAGTTTAGTTTCCACAGCGGGAGTAGCCGAGCAGTACTTC.

The gene calls are TRBV4-3 and TRBJ1-5, with D perhaps matching TRBD1 (6 bases). V lost 4 bases and J 3 bases, leaving 13 bases between the germline ends. This CDR3 contains 15 residues. CDR1 and CDR2 from the germline V gene are LGHNA and YSLEER. CDR3 sequence: CASSRATGANQPQHF. CDR3 in DNA: TGCGCCAGCAGCCGAGCGACAGGCGCCAATCAGCCCCAGCATTTT.

The chain joins TRBV11-1 to TRBJ1-5; 8 bases are shared with TRBD1. V lost 5 bases, J lost 2 bases, and 2 bases stayed unmatched. This CDR3 is 14 amino acids long. Germline loops: CDR1 SGHAT, CDR2 FQDESV (reference sequence). The CDR3 spells CASSPDRGNQPQHF. Written as DNA, the CDR3 is TGTGCCAGCAGCCCGGACAGGGGCAATCAGCCCCAGCATTTT. The variable domain in full, with the rest retrieved from reference TRBV11-1 and TRBJ1-5, is EAEVAQSPRYKITEKSQAVAFWCDPISGHATLYWYRQILGQGPELLVQFQDESVVDDSQLPKDRFSAERLKGVDSTLKIQPAELGDSAMYLCASSPDRGNQPQHFGDGTRLSIL.

The J gene is TRBJ2-3, the V gene TRBV27; possible D gene TRBD2, 5 bases. Trimming took off 7 bases at V and 3 bases at J, with 20 bases between the two ends. Germline CDR1 MNHEY, CDR2 SMNVEV (reference sequence). There are 16 residues in the CDR3. The CDR3 sequence is CASTHLAARGTDTQYF. The CDR3 bases are TGTGCCAGCACCCACCTCGCGGCACGGGGAACAGATACGCAGTATTTT.

This clone was observed a handful of times. V usage is TRBV30 and J usage is TRBJ1-2; D call uncertain. The CDR3 spans 13 residues. CDR1 and CDR2 (germline): GTSNPN, SVGIG (reference sequence). V gave up 4 bases and J gave up 1 base, with 10 bases separating them. In DNA, the CDR3 is TGTGCCTGGACGCGCGGGGTTAACTATGGCTACACCTTC. As protein: CAWTRGVNYGYTF.

The sample holds a few counts of this clone. This chain uses TRBV7-2 with TRBJ2-3; 9 nucleotides agree with TRBD1. The CDR3 has 15 residues. Unmatched junction bases numbered 8, after V lost 5 bases and J lost 5 bases. Germline V CDR1 and CDR2: SGHTA, FQGNSA. The CDR3 nucleotides are TGTGCCAGCAGCCCGCGGACAGGGGCAATAGATACGCAGTATTTT. It specifies CASSPRTGAIDTQYF.

J is TRBJ1-2 and V is TRBV29-1; possible D gene TRBD1, 6 bases. Deletions cut 6 bases from V and 0 bases from J, with 14 bases between. The CDR3 runs to 14 residues. Germline V lookup: CDR1 SQVTM, CDR2 ANQGSEA. CDR3 coding DNA: TGCAGCGTAACGACAGGAACCACTAACTATGGCTACACCTTC. Translating it yields CSVTTGTTNYGYTF.

The V call is TRBV14, the J call TRBJ2-3; 8 bases are a match to TRBD2. The CDR3 totals 17 residues. After removal of 0 bases from V and 1 base from J, the junction contained 6 bases not matched to a gene. Germline CDR1 reads SGHDN; CDR2 reads FVKESK. CDR3 nucleotide sequence: TGTGCCAGCAGCCAAGACAGGCAGCGGGGGCGCACAGATACGCAGTATTTT. Its translation: CASSQDRQRGRTDTQYF.

In its sample, this clone was seen a few times. This sequence joins TRBV7-2 and TRBJ2-4; 7 nucleotides align to TRBD2. The CDR3 is made up of 17 amino acids. The trim removed 1 base at V and 6 bases at J, leaving 12 bases unmatched. Germline assignment: CDR1 SGHTA and CDR2 FQGNSA. CDR3 region: CASSLGAGVWGGNIQYF. As DNA, the CDR3 is TGTGCCAGCAGCTTAGGGGCGGGAGTTTGGGGCGGAAACATTCAGTACTTC.

V is TRBV28 and J is TRBJ2-5; 12 bases align to TRBD2. The DNA end is more similar to TRBJ2-7, so the J call may be wrong. Per the germline V gene, CDR1 is MDHEN and CDR2 is SYDVKM. CDR3 size: 13 residues. The CDR3 protein is CATRLAGDYEQYF. CDR3 nucleotides: TGTGCCACCAGACTAGCGGGAGACTACGAGCAGTACTTC.

This clone was detected only a few times. V is TRBV5-1 and J is TRBJ2-5, with D uncertain. TRBJ2-7 explains the end of the DNA better; the J call may be wrong. The CDR3 loop spans 14 amino acids. The germline CDR1 and CDR2 sequences are SGHRS and YFSETQ. CDR3 DNA: TGCGCCAGCAGCTTGGGGCCAACAGCCTACGAGCAGTACTTC. Protein product: CASSLGPTAYEQYF.